This T cell receptor (beta chain) is drawn from a study of spatial heterogeneity in lung cancer. Overall study: There were consistently more beta-chain sequences detected than alpha-chain sequences.

Time point given: blood at routine non-recurrence follow-up after resection. Extraction of whole RNA from tumor, nontumor lung or frozen PBMC preceded unsorted sequencing. In the library, each TCR cDNA molecule bore its own unique molecular identifier. In TCRdb, the 5' RACE reads were re-called with MiXCR into one record per CDR3 protein. The sample includes about 120,000 distinct CDR3 sequences, under 14% of them seen just once. The germline CDR1 and CDR2 sequences are DFQATT and SNEGSKA (reference sequence). The CDR3 runs to 18 residues. The V gene end was trimmed by 1 base and the J gene end by 5 bases; junction bases not matched to a gene: 14.

The chain uses TRBV20-1 and TRBJ2-3, with TRBD2 matching 11 bases. The source is a female donor with early-stage non-small cell lung cancer. Sequencing was performed on PBMCs, taken at follow-up. The CDR3 nucleotides are TGCAGTGCTAGAGCAATCCGGGGACTAGCGGATAGTCAAGATACGCAGTATTTT. Encoded protein: CSARAIRGLADSQDTQYF.